Following are 27 T cell receptor beta chains from one sample sequenced in a study of blood T cell repertoires in COVID-19. Measured with immunoSEQ multiplex PCR; TCRdb has only the in-frame clones, and not every one. Of roughly 200,000 clones listed, about 85% are singletons. Source material: PBMCs or T cells enriched from blood (not recorded which). Receptors originate from a middle-aged man who had recovered from COVID-19.

The chain employs TRBV19 and TRBJ1-1; D unresolved. The germline CDR1 and CDR2 sequences are LNHDA and SQIVND (reference sequence). V was pared by 7 bases and J by 4 bases, with 19 bases between. The length of the CDR3 is 15 residues. CDR3 amino acids: CASTPSTPTGTEAFF. Here the CDR3 DNA reads TGTGCCAGTACCCCCTCAACGCCCACTGGCACTGAAGCTTTCTTT.

The chain combines TRBV5-4 with TRBJ2-1, with a weak D call TRBD1 (6 bases). In germline, CDR1 is SGHNT, CDR2 YYREEE (reference sequence). The CDR3 is made up of 12 amino acids. Between the trimmed V and J ends, which lost 3 bases and 9 bases, there was a span of 10 bases. The CDR3 DNA sequence: TGTGCCAGCAGCTGGGACATCGGTGAGCAGTTCTTC. This sequence encodes CASSWDIGEQFF.

A single count supports this clone. The chain has TRBV7-9 and TRBJ2-7, with D perhaps TRBD1 (5 bases). The ends were cut back, 2 bases at V and 2 bases at J, with 13 bases in the middle. The germline CDR1 and CDR2 sequences are SEHNR and FQNEAQ (reference sequence). This CDR3 has 15 amino acids. The CDR3, as DNA: TGTGCCAGCAGCTTAACGACAGCTAATCCCTACGAGCAGTACTTC. Protein: CASSLTTANPYEQYF.

The rearrangement uses TRBV10-1 and TRBJ2-5; 8 bases fit TRBD1. The CDR3 covers 16 residues. The germline CDR1 and CDR2 sequences are WNHNN and SYGVQD (reference sequence). J gave up 5 bases and V 7 bases, and 15 bases lay outside the gene matches. The CDR3 is CASKAQNRGKGETQYF. The CDR3 nucleotides read TGCGCCAGCAAGGCACAAAACAGGGGGAAGGGTGAGACCCAGTACTTC.

The rearrangement joins TRBV7-9 to TRBJ2-3; D gene unclear. Trimming shortened V by 2 bases and J by 0 bases, and 12 bases separated the two germline ends. Germline values: CDR1 SEHNR, CDR2 FQNEAQ (reference sequence). CDR3 length: 16 residues. CDR3 sequence: CASSLLLEQSTDTQYF. CDR3 bases: TGTGCCAGCAGCTTACTTCTAGAGCAGAGCACAGATACGCAGTATTTT.

The rearrangement uses TRBV28 and TRBJ1-1, with D possibly TRBD1 on 6 matching bases. The CDR3 spans 12 residues. Trimming removed 6 bases from V and 11 bases from J, with 16 bases in between. Germline CDR1 MDHEN, CDR2 SYDVKM. CDR3 nucleotide sequence: TGTGCCAGCAGGTACCCACAGGGTTGGGCTTTCTTT. It specifies CASRYPQGWAFF.

The genes are TRBV10-2 and TRBJ2-7; 7 nucleotides align to TRBD2. CDR1 is WSHSY and CDR2 is SAAADI in the germline V gene. The CDR3 runs to 15 residues. V trimming: 8 bases; J trimming: 5 bases; junction bases outside the gene matches: 15. CDR3 amino acids: CASSTGMAGDHEQYF. In DNA form, the CDR3 reads TGCGCCAGCTCGACGGGTATGGCGGGAGATCACGAGCAGTACTTC.

This clone was counted once. This chain links TRBV4-1 with TRBJ2-2, with no clear D. Germline V gene lookup returns CDR1 MGHRA and CDR2 YSYEKL. This CDR3 has 13 amino acids. V was trimmed by 1 base and J by 9 bases, leaving 9 bases between them. The CDR3 reads CASSQAEFRELFF. The CDR3 DNA sequence: TGCGCCAGCAGCCAAGCTGAGTTCCGGGAGCTGTTTTTT.

As concerns this clone: Relative to the germline gene, one junction end is altered; a read error may explain this. The chain couples TRBV4-1 to TRBJ2-2; D is perhaps TRBD1 or TRBD2 (6 bases each). The CDR3 is 16 residues long. Per the germline V gene, CDR1 is MGHRA and CDR2 is YSYEKL. CDR3 loop: CASNQGGLTGTGELFF. DNA for the CDR3: TGCGCCAGCAACCAAGGGGGGCTGACAGGCACCGGGGAGCTGTTTTTT.

The V and J genes are TRBV30 and TRBJ1-1; D possibly corresponds to TRBD1 (6 bases). The CDR3 totals 14 residues. Trimming left V 3 bases short and J 2 bases short, with 13 bases between. CDR1 GTSNPN and CDR2 SVGIG come from the germline V gene (reference sequence). CDR3 bases: TGTGCCTGGAGCCGGACAGTTGATAACACTGAAGCTTTCTTT. It encodes CAWSRTVDNTEAFF.

With respect to this clone: Other DNA sequences within the sample encode an identical CDR3. The chain is built from TRBV4-2 and TRBJ2-5, with TRBD2 as a possible D gene (6 bases). The CDR3 is 14 amino acids. Germline values: CDR1 LGHNA, CDR2 YNFKEQ. Between the trimmed V and J ends, which lost 1 base and 2 bases, there was a span of 8 bases. In DNA, the CDR3 is TGTGCCAGCAGCCAAGTCGGGGGTCAAGAGACCCAGTACTTC. Its protein product is CASSQVGGQETQYF.

The V and J genes are TRBV7-9 and TRBJ1-4; unclear D gene. The CDR3 runs to 17 residues. The germline V and J ends were trimmed by 1 base and 7 bases, with 19 bases remaining between them. The germline V gene encodes CDR1 SEHNR and CDR2 FQNEAQ (reference sequence). Here the CDR3 reads CASSLEFGLLGFEKLFF. CDR3 DNA: TGTGCCAGCAGCTTAGAATTCGGGTTACTTGGGTTTGAAAAACTGTTTTTT.

The V call is TRBV7-2, the J call TRBJ2-7; the D is unclear. V was clipped by 5 bases and J by 6 bases, with 8 bases between them. The CDR3 has 11 residues. Germline assignment: CDR1 SGHTA and CDR2 FQGNSA. This CDR3 reads CASSLFFEQYF. The CDR3 DNA sequence: TGTGCCAGCAGCCTGTTCTTCGAGCAGTACTTC.

The chain joins TRBV7-2 to TRBJ2-2; tentative D call: TRBD2 (6 bases). CDR3 length: 15 amino acids. With 5 bases removed from V and 4 bases from J, the gap between germline ends came to 14 bases. The germline CDR1 and CDR2 sequences are SGHTA and FQGNSA. CDR3 in DNA: TGTGCCAGCAGCCTCCAGGGACTGCTCACCGGGGAGCTGTTTTTT. This codes for CASSLQGLLTGELFF.

CDR3 loop: CASSMDGHGGYTF. The CDR3 DNA reads as TGTGCCAGCAGCATGGACGGACATGGTGGCTACACCTTC. The chain uses TRBV12-3 or TRBV12-4 and TRBJ1-2, with a tentative D call TRBD1 (5 bases). The V and J ends lost 6 bases and 7 bases respectively, with 15 bases between them. The CDR3 is 13 amino acids.

V and J are TRBV2 and TRBJ2-7; D perhaps matches TRBD1 (5 bases). The ends were cut back, 0 bases at V and 3 bases at J, with 12 bases in the middle. The CDR3 sequence is 15 residues long. Germline V gene data show CDR1 as SNHLY and CDR2 as FYNNEI. The CDR3 protein is CASSEARNRNYEQYF. For the CDR3, the DNA is TGTGCCAGCAGTGAAGCGCGGAACAGGAACTACGAGCAGTACTTC.

CDR3: CASSPRVAGNYNEQFF. The CDR3 DNA sequence: TGTGCCAGCAGCCCCCGGGTAGCGGGGAACTACAATGAGCAGTTCTTC. The chain couples TRBV11-3 to TRBJ2-1; TRBD2 aligns across 8 bases. Germline trimming cut 5 bases from V and 3 bases from J; bases unmatched to any gene: 9. CDR1 and CDR2 (germline): SGHNT, YENEEA. The CDR3 totals 16 residues.

The chain joins TRBV19 to TRBJ2-1; 11 bases align to TRBD1. CDR3 length: 15 amino acids. Germline V gene data show CDR1 as LNHDA and CDR2 as SQIVND (reference sequence). V lost 8 bases, J lost 6 bases, and 9 bases stayed unmatched. CDR3 residues: CASCPGQGDFNEQFF. The CDR3 DNA is TGTGCCAGTTGCCCGGGACAGGGGGATTTCAATGAGCAGTTCTTC.

This chain joins TRBV27 and TRBJ2-7; D is unresolved. Germline CDR1 is MNHEY and CDR2 is SMNVEV (reference sequence). The V end lost 0 bases, the J end lost 2 bases, and 8 bases lay between the germline ends. The CDR3 is 14 amino acids. DNA for the CDR3: TGTGCCAGCAGTTTATCTTACGGTGCCTACGAGCAGTACTTC. Translating it yields CASSLSYGAYEQYF.

This chain links TRBV28 with TRBJ2-7; a possible D gene is TRBD1 (5 bases). Trimming cost V 5 bases and J 0 bases, with 14 bases left between them. Germline V gene data show CDR1 as MDHEN and CDR2 as SYDVKM. This CDR3 has 15 residues. The CDR3 region has the DNA TGTGCCAGCAGTCCCCTGGGGCAGAGCTCCTACGAGCAGTACTTC. It yields the protein CASSPLGQSSYEQYF.

The V call is TRBV13, the J call TRBJ2-1; weak D call: TRBD2 (5 bases). Germline V gene sequence: CDR1 PRHDT, CDR2 FYEKMQ (reference sequence). The CDR3 is 16 residues long. V dropped 0 bases and J dropped 0 bases, with 9 bases sitting between them. CDR3: CASSLGAVSSYNEQFF. The CDR3 DNA reads as TGTGCCAGCAGCTTAGGAGCGGTAAGCTCCTACAATGAGCAGTTCTTC.

The rearrangement links TRBV21-1 to TRBJ2-1; no DNA check was done on the table's D call, TRBD2. TRBV21-1 is recorded as a pseudogene. CDR3 length: 19 residues. In DNA form, the CDR3 reads TGTGCCAGCAGCAAAGTTCGGGGGTCTGTGGTAGCGCCCTACAATGAGCAGTTCTTC. Translated: CASSKVRGSVVAPYNEQFF.

The chain recombines TRBV4-2 with TRBJ1-1; 11 bases are a match to TRBD1. Per the germline V gene, CDR1 is LGHNA and CDR2 is YNFKEQ. This CDR3 spans 17 amino acids. V gave up 4 bases and J gave up 4 bases; unmatched junction bases: 11. In nucleotides, the CDR3 is TGTGCCAGCAGCCCCACCGGGACAGGGGGTTTAGCCACTGAAGCTTTCTTT. Translation: CASSPTGTGGLATEAFF.

The chain employs TRBV10-3 and TRBJ2-2, with 10 bases that match TRBD2. J was trimmed by 3 bases and V by 10 bases; bases with no gene match: 5. CDR3 size: 14 residues. In germline, CDR1 is ENHRY, CDR2 SYGVKD. CDR3 sequence: CATKREGDTGELFF. The CDR3 DNA follows: TGTGCCACCAAGCGGGAGGGGGACACCGGGGAGCTGTTTTTT.

The chain recombines TRBV5-1 with TRBJ2-3, with D tentatively TRBD1 (6 bases). The germline gives CDR1 SGHRS, CDR2 YFSETQ. CDR3 length equals 14 residues. V was cut by 4 bases and J by 3 bases, with 12 bases left in between. Written as DNA, the CDR3 is TGCGCCAGCAGCCGGGACCAGGGGACAGATACGCAGTATTTT. It specifies CASSRDQGTDTQYF.

The chain combines TRBV27 with TRBJ2-3; D is perhaps TRBD2 (6 bases). V dropped 6 bases and J dropped 0 bases, with 10 bases sitting between them. The V gene's germline CDR1 is MNHEY and CDR2 SMNVEV (reference sequence). The CDR3 covers 14 residues. CDR3 region: CASSPSVSTDTQYF. As DNA, the CDR3 is TGTGCCAGCAGCCCTAGCGTTAGCACAGATACGCAGTATTTT.

This clone was seen more than once but under ten times. This sequence joins TRBV6-4 and TRBJ2-1; 12 bases are shared with TRBD2. The V and J ends lost 3 bases and 7 bases, in that order; junction bases with no gene match: 4. Germline CDR1 MRHNA, CDR2 SNTAGT. This CDR3 spans 15 amino acids. The DNA for the CDR3 is TGTGCCAGCAGTGAGCTAGCGGGAGGGAGAAATGAGCAGTTCTTC. It is translated as CASSELAGGRNEQFF.